This TCR beta chain derives from a study of metastatic and nonmetastatic thyroid tumors. Overall study: Repertoires were compared across blood and tumor or nodule tissue from malignant and benign thyroid patients.

Under the authors' procedure: Researchers built a distant-metastasis classifier for papillary thyroid cancer that drew on CDR3 differences across clinicopathological groups. TCRdb re-processed the PCR reads through MiXCR. The V and J calls were not made by the authors but by TCRdb's processing. The sample includes 30,000 to 35,000 clones, approximately 15% seen only once; the top ten take under 20%. Study conclusions and caveats: Benign nodules were reported to have significantly lower TCR beta diversity than malignant thyroid tumors, in blood and tumor.

Thyroid surgery had not been preceded by any treatment in any patient. Germline CDR1 reads MDHEN; CDR2 reads SYDVKM. The CDR3 runs 17 residues. The junction had 6 bases not matched to a gene; V was cut back by 4 bases and J by 2 bases. In this sample, this clone turned up many times. Antigen unknown. This chain joins TRBV28 and TRBJ2-3; TRBD2 aligns across 13 bases. The receptor was derived from a male donor with papillary thyroid cancer or a benign thyroid nodule (not recorded which). Some clones in this sample may be carry-over from other donors' samples. The sequenced sample was blood. The DNA for the CDR3 is TGTGCCAGCAGTTCCCTGGGACTAGCGGGGATCACAGATACGCAGTATTTT. This encodes CASSSLGLAGITDTQYF.